This T cell receptor beta chain was sequenced during a study of CD4 T cells in relation to SARS-CoV-2 and coronaviruses. Study details: The restricting HLA molecule for shared crossreactive spike epitopes was mapped. Findings and caveats of the study: Monoreactive clones expanded significantly more to SARS-CoV-2 than crossreactive clones did. Approximately 65% of donors had memory CD4+ clonotypes crossrecognizing SARS-CoV-2 and common cold coronavirus spike.

Unmatched junction bases numbered 9, after V lost 4 bases and J lost 5 bases. Germline-derived CDR1 and CDR2 are LGHDT and YNNKEL (reference sequence). The CDR3 spans 15 residues. Worth noting for this clone: Its antigen is not known.

Unexposed donor CD4+ T cells date from 2011-2018, before the COVID-19 pandemic. The cells were cultured for roughly 11 days before CD4+ T cells were isolated. Unexposed-donor CD4+ T cells were probed with SARS-CoV-2 S/N and four cold-coronavirus spikes, cells permitting. The table came from immunoSEQ multiplex PCR; TCRdb's copy has only in-frame clones and leaves some out. Among approximately 17,000 clones, about four fifths were seen once, and the ten largest hold under 35%. The clonotype comes from a human donor in good health. V is TRBV3-1 (or the pseudogene TRBV3-2) and J is TRBJ1-2; TRBD1 agrees at 8 bases. The sample taken for sequencing was CD4+ T cells from PBMCs, cultured in vitro. The chain's CDR3 is CASSPDRGPGYGYTF. CDR3 nucleotide sequence: TGTGCCAGCAGCCCCGACAGGGGACCGGGGTATGGCTACACCTTC.